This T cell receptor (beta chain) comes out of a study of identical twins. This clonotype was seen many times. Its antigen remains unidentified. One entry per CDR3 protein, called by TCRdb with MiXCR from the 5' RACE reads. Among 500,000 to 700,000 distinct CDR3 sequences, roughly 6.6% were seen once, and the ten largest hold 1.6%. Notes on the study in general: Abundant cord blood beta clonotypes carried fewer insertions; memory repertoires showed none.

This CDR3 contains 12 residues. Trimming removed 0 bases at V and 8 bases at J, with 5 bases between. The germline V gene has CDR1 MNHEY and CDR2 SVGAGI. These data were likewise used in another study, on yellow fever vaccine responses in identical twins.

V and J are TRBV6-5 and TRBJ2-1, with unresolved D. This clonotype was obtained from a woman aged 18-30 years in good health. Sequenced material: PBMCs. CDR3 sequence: CASSYSRDEQFF. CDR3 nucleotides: TGTGCCAGCAGTTACTCGCGCGATGAGCAGTTCTTC.